This record looks at one T cell receptor beta chain sequence and its context. Profiled with immunoSEQ multiplex PCR; TCRdb holds only in-frame clones, not every one. The repertoire holds 130,000 to 150,000 clones, with roughly 90% as singletons. The data stem from a study of control samples from healthy donors and cancer patients. Germline V CDR1 and CDR2: ENHRY, SYGVKD. This CDR3 has 13 residues. V was clipped by 10 bases and J by 3 bases; unmatched bases: 9. Sequencing input: blood. This TCR derives from a man aged 30-40 years in good health. The chain links TRBV10-3 to TRBJ2-7, with 7 bases fitting TRBD1. This CDR3 reads CATTGTALYEQYF. In DNA, the CDR3 is TGTGCCACGACCGGGACAGCCCTCTACGAGCAGTACTTC.